This T cell receptor (beta chain) came from a study of PD-1 blockade in mismatch repair-deficient tumors. Clones were sequenced by immunoSEQ multiplex PCR, and TCRdb holds only the in-frame ones, with some missing. The sample lists under 50,000 clones; over 60% were seen once. The CDR3 loop spans 15 amino acids. V dropped 3 bases and J dropped 0 bases, with 9 bases sitting between them. The germline gives CDR1 LNHDA, CDR2 SQIVND (reference sequence). This receptor was identified in an adult with mismatch repair-deficient cancer. The sample here was PBMCs, taken before pembrolizumab treatment. This chain links TRBV19 with TRBJ1-5; a weak D match, TRBD1 (5 bases). CDR3 bases: TGTGCCAGTAGTATGGACACCTATAGCAATCAGCCCCAGCATTTT. As protein: CASSMDTYSNQPQHF.